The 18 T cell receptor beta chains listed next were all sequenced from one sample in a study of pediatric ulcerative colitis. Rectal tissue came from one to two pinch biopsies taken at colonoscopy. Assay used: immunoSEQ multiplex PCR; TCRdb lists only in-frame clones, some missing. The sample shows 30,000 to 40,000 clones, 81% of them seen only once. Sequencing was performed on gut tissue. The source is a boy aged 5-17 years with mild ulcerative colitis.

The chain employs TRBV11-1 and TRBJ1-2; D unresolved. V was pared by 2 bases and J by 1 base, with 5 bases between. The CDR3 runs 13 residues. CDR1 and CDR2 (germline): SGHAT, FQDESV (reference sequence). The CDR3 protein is CASSLRHNYGYTF. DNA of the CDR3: TGTGCCAGCAGCTTAAGACATAACTATGGCTACACCTTC.

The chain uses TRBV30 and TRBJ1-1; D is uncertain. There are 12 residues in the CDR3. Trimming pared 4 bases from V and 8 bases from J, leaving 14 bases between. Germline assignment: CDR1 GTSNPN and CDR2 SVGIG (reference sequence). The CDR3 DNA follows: TGTGCCTGGAAATCTTACGGGCCCGAAGCTTTCTTT. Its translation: CAWKSYGPEAFF.

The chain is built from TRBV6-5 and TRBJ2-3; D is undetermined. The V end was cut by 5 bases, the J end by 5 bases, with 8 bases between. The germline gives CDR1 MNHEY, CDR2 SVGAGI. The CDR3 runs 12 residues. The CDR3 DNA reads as TGTGCCAGCAGTCCGTCGGGAGATACGCAGTATTTT. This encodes CASSPSGDTQYF.

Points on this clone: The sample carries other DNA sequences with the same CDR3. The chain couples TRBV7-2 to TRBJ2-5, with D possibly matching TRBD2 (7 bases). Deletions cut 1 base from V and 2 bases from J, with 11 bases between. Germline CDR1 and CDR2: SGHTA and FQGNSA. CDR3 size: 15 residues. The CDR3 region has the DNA TGTGCCAGCAGCTTAGGCGGGGGCCCACAAGAGACCCAGTACTTC. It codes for CASSLGGGPQETQYF.

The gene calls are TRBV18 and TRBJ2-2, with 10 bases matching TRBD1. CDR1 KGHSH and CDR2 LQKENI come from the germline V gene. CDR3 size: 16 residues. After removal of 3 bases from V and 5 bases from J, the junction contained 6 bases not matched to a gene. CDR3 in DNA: TGTGCCAGCTCACCCAGACAGGGGGCGACAACCGGGGAGCTGTTTTTT. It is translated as CASSPRQGATTGELFF. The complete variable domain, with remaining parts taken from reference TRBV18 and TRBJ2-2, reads NAGVMQNPRHLVRRRGQEARLRCSPMKGHSHVYWYRQLPEEGLKFMVYLQKENIIDESGMPKERFSAEFPKEGPSILRIQQVVRGDSAAYFCASSPRQGATTGELFFGEGSRLTVL.

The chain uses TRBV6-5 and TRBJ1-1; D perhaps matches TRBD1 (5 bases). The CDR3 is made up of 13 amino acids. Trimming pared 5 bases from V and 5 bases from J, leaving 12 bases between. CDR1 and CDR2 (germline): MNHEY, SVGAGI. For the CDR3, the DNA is TGTGCCAGCAGTGTCGGCAGGGTTACTGAAGCTTTCTTT. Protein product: CASSVGRVTEAFF.

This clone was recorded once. The CDR3 spells CASSPTQKETQYF. CDR3 DNA sequence: TGTGCCAGCTCACCTACTCAGAAAGAGACCCAGTACTTC. The chain links TRBV18 to TRBJ2-5; D is ambiguous. V was pared by 3 bases and J by 3 bases, with 8 bases between. The germline V gene has CDR1 KGHSH and CDR2 LQKENI. This CDR3 is 13 amino acids long.

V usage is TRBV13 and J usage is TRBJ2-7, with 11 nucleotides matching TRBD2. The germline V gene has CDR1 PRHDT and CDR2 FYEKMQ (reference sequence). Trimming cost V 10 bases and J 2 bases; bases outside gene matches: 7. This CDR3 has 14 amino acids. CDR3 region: CATKIAGGPYEQYF. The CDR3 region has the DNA TGTGCCACTAAAATAGCGGGGGGGCCCTACGAGCAGTACTTC.

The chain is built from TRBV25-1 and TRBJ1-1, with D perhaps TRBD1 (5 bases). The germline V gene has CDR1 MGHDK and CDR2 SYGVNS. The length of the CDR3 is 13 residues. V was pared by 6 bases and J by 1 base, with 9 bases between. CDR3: CASRARGNTEAFF. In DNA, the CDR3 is TGTGCCAGCAGGGCGAGGGGGAACACTGAAGCTTTCTTT.

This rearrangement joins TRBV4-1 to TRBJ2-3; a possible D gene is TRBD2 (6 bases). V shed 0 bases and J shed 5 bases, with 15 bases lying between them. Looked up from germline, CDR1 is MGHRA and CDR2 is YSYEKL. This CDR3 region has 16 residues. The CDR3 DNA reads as TGCGCCAGCAGCCAAGATTTTCCTAGCGAGGGAGATACGCAGTATTTT. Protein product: CASSQDFPSEGDTQYF.

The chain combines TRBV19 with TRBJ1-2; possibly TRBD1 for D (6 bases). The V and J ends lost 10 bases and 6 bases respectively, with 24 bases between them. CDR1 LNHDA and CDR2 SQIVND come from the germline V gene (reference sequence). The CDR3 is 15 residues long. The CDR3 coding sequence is TGTGCCACACACGGGGGGACTACCGGGGACAATGGCTACACCTTC. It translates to CATHGGTTGDNGYTF.

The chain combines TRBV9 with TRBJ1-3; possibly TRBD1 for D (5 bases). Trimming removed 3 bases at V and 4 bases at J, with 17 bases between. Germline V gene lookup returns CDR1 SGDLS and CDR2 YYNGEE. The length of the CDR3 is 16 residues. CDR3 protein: CASSDRYGSSGNTIYF. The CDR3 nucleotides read TGTGCCAGCAGCGACAGGTATGGAAGTTCAGGAAACACCATATATTTT.

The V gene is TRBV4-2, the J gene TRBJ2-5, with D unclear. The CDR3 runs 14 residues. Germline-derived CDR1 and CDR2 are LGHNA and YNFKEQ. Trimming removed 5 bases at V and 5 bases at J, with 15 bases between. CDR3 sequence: CASSVSWGRETQYF. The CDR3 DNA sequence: TGTGCCAGCAGCGTCTCTTGGGGTAGGGAGACCCAGTACTTC.

The CDR3 region has the DNA TGTGCCAGTAGTATAGGAGCAGGGAACCAGCCCCAGCATTTT. Protein sequence: CASSIGAGNQPQHF. The rearrangement uses TRBV19 and TRBJ1-5; D is possibly TRBD1 (5 bases). This CDR3 has 14 amino acids. Germline values: CDR1 LNHDA, CDR2 SQIVND (reference sequence). Trimming pared 1 base from V and 7 bases from J, leaving 11 bases between. Supplemented by reference TRBV19 and TRBJ1-5, the full variable domain reads DGGITQSPKYLFRKEGQNVTLSCEQNLNHDAMYWYRQDPGQGLRLIYYSQIVNDFQKGDIAEGYSVSREKKESFPLTVTSAQKNPTAFYLCASSIGAGNQPQHFGDGTRLSIL.

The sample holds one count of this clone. CDR3 coding DNA: TGTGCCAGCAGTTTATGGCGGGGAGGCTATGGCTACACCTTC. This translates into CASSLWRGGYGYTF. The chain links TRBV27 to TRBJ1-2; D gene unclear. V was trimmed by 1 base and J by 4 bases, leaving 10 bases between them. In germline, CDR1 is MNHEY, CDR2 SMNVEV (reference sequence). The CDR3 is made up of 14 amino acids.

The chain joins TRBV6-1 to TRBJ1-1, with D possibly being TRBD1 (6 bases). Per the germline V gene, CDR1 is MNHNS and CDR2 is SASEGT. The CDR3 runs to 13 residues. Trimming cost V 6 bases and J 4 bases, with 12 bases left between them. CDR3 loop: CASRRQAGTEAFF. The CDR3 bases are TGTGCCAGCAGGAGACAGGCGGGCACTGAAGCTTTCTTT.

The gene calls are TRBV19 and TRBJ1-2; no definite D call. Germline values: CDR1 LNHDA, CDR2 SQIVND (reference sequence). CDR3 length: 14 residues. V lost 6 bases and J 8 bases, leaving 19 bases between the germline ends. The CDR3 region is CASSPQPRGWGYTF. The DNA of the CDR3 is TGTGCCAGTAGCCCCCAGCCCCGAGGGTGGGGCTACACCTTC.

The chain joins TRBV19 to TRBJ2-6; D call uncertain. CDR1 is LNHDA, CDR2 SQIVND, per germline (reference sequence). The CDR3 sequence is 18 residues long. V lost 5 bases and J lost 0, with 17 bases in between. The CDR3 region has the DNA TGTGCCAGTAGTCTCCCCCCGCGTGTGTTCTCTGGGGCCAACGTCCTGACTTTC. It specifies CASSLPPRVFSGANVLTF.